This T cell receptor (beta chain) emerged from a study of blood T cell repertoires in COVID-19. About the study: T cells, B-cell-depleted T cells, or PBMCs provided the cDNA or gDNA that served as material.

Two negative PCRs, clearance, or symptom resolution had been documented for recovered Cohort 3 donors. Some clones are missing from TCRdb's copy, which holds only in-frame ones; the method was immunoSEQ multiplex PCR. The sample records around 260,000 clones, approximately 85% being singletons. Trimming shortened V by 1 base and J by 0 bases, and 6 bases separated the two germline ends. The CDR3 extends over 14 amino acids. Germline V CDR1 and CDR2: LNHDA, SQIVND (reference sequence). As for this clone: The sample has other DNA sequences that encode this CDR3 too.

The receptor was isolated from a woman in her twenties or thirties who had recovered from COVID-19. This rearrangement joins TRBV19 to TRBJ1-1; D ambiguous. The sample consisted of PBMCs or T cells enriched from blood (not recorded which). CDR3 nucleotide sequence: TGTGCCAGTAGTATAGGGCAATTGAACACTGAAGCTTTCTTT. It translates to CASSIGQLNTEAFF.